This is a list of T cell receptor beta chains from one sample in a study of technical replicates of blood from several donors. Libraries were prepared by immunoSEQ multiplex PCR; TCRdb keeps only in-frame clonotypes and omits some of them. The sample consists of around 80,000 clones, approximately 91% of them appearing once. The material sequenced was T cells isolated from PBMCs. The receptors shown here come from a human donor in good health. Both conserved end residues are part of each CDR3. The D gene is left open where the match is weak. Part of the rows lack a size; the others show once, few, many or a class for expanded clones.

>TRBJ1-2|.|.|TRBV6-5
CASRRTARDYGYTF
TGTGCCAGCAGAAGGACGGCGCGGGACTATGGCTACACCTTC
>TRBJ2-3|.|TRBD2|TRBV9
CASSVGLAGGDTQYF
TGTGCCAGCAGCGTAGGACTAGCGGGAGGAGATACGCAGTATTTT
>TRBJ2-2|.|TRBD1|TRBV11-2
CASSSSGTGVSGELFF
TGTGCCAGCAGCTCTTCCGGGACAGGGGTATCCGGGGAGCTGTTTTTT
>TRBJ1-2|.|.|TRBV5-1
CASGEDPTGFYGYTF
TGCGCCAGCGGGGAAGACCCGACAGGATTCTATGGCTACACCTTC
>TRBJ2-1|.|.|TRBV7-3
CASSPKSDWAYNEQFF
TGTGCCAGCAGCCCCAAATCGGACTGGGCCTACAATGAGCAGTTCTTC
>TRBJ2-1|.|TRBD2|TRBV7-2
CASSTSGSWSNEQFF
TGTGCCAGCAGCACTAGCGGGAGCTGGAGCAATGAGCAGTTCTTC
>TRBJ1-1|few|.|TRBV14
CASSQGQFVAFF
TGTGCCAGCAGCCAAGGACAGTTTGTAGCTTTCTTT
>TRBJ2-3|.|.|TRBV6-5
CASGTAGSLSQYF
TGTGCCAGCGGTACGGCCGGGAGTTTGTCGCAGTATTTT
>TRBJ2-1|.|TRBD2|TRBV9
CASSASGTSGNEQFF
TGTGCCAGCAGCGCGTCCGGGACTAGCGGAAATGAGCAGTTCTTC
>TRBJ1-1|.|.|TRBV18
CASSPERAFEAFF
TGTGCCAGCTCACCAGAGCGGGCCTTTGAAGCTTTCTTT
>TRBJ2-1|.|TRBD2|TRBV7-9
CASSWGLAGNYNEQFF
TGTGCCAGCAGCTGGGGACTAGCGGGGAACTACAATGAGCAGTTCTTC
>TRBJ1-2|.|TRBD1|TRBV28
CASRDPGQGDGYTF
TGTGCCAGCAGAGACCCGGGACAGGGGGATGGCTACACCTTC
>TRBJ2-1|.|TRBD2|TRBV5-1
CASSSERGTYNEQFF
TGCGCCAGCAGCTCAGAGCGGGGAACCTACAATGAGCAGTTCTTC
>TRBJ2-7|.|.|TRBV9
CASSVGQNEQYF
TGTGCCAGCAGCGTAGGACAGAACGAGCAGTACTTC
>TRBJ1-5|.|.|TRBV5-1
CASSFQLRVDSNQPQHF
TGCGCCAGCAGCTTTCAACTCAGGGTGGATAGCAATCAGCCCCAGCATTTT
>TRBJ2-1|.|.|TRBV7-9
CASSLVGLGVMNYEQFF
TGTGCCAGCAGCTTAGTGGGGCTCGGAGTAATGAACTATGAGCAGTTCTTC
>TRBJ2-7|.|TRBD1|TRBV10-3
CAISLTGGHEQYF
TGTGCCATCAGTTTGACAGGGGGCCACGAGCAGTACTTC
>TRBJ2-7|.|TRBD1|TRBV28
CASSLRDRGYEQYF
TGTGCCAGCAGTTTGAGGGACAGGGGCTACGAGCAGTACTTC
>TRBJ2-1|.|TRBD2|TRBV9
CASSVRLAGGDEQFF
TGTGCCAGCAGCGTCCGACTAGCGGGAGGAGATGAGCAGTTCTTC
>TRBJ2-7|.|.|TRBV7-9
CASDTDEQYF
TGTGCCAGCGACACCGACGAGCAGTACTTC
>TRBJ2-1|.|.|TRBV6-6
CASSYILATDEQFF
TGTGCCAGCAGTTACATCCTAGCTACCGATGAGCAGTTCTTC
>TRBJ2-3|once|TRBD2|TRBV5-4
CASSIQAGGTDTQYF
TGTGCCAGCAGCATCCAAGCGGGAGGCACAGATACGCAGTATTTT
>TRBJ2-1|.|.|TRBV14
CASSLGHEQFF
TGTGCCAGCAGCCTGGGGCATGAGCAGTTCTTC
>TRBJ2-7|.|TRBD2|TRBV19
CASREREVGYEQYF
TGTGCCAGTAGAGAGCGGGAGGTAGGGTACGAGCAGTACTTC
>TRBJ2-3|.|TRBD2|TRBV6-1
CASSESGRAIDTQYF
TGTGCCAGCAGTGAGTCCGGGAGGGCCATAGATACGCAGTATTTT
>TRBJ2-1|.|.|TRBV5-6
CASSLDYSYNEQFF
TGTGCCAGCAGCCTGGACTACTCCTACAATGAGCAGTTCTTC
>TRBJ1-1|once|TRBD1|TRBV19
CASTPRDRETTEAFF
TGTGCCAGTACTCCCCGGGACAGGGAGACCACTGAAGCTTTCTTT
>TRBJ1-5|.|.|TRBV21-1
CASSLFEWGQGMQPQHF
TGTGCCAGCAGCCTATTCGAATGGGGACAGGGGATGCAGCCCCAGCATTTT
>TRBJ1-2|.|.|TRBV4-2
CASSQDPTRDAGYTF
TGTGCCAGCAGCCAAGATCCCACCCGGGATGCCGGCTACACCTTC
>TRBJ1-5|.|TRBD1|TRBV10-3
CASSWDRENQPQHF
TGTGCCTCCAGTTGGGACAGGGAGAATCAGCCCCAGCATTTT
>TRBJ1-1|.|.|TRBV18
CASSPQRGDWDTEAFF
TGTGCCAGCTCACCCCAGAGAGGGGACTGGGACACTGAAGCTTTCTTT
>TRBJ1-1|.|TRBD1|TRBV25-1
CASSLTGDTEAFF
TGTGCCAGCAGCTTGACAGGGGACACTGAAGCTTTCTTT
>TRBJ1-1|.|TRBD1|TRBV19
CASTTTRGQGAGEAFF
TGTGCCAGTACTACAACTAGGGGACAGGGGGCGGGTGAAGCTTTCTTT
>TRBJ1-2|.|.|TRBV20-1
CSARVTGGYTF
TGCAGTGCTAGAGTTACCGGTGGCTACACCTTC
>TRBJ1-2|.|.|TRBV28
CASSLKQRNYGYTF
TGTGCCAGCAGTTTGAAACAGAGAAACTATGGCTACACCTTC
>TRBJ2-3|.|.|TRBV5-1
CASSLVGTTTDTQYF
TGCGCCAGCAGCTTGGTAGGGACAACCACAGATACGCAGTATTTT
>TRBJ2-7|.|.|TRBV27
CASSLSRAYEQYF
TGTGCCAGCAGTTTGAGCAGGGCCTACGAGCAGTACTTC
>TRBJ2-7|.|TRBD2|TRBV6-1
CASSERREVSYEQYF
TGTGCCAGCAGTGAAAGGCGGGAGGTATCCTACGAGCAGTACTTC
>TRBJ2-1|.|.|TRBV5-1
CASTPVGSSYNEQFF
TGCGCCAGCACCCCCGTAGGGAGCTCCTACAATGAGCAGTTCTTC
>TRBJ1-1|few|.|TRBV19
CASSMGGLNTEAFF
TGTGCCAGTAGTATGGGGGGTCTGAACACTGAAGCTTTCTTT
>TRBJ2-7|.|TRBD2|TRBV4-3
CASSQVHSGATYEQYF
TGCGCCAGCAGCCAAGTTCATAGCGGGGCCACCTACGAGCAGTACTTC
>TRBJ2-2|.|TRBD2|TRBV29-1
CSVAGGGTTGELFF
TGCAGCGTTGCCGGGGGGGGTACCACCGGGGAGCTGTTTTTT
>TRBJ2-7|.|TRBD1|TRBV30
CACLPGGVFDEQYF
TGTGCCTGCCTCCCAGGGGGAGTTTTTGACGAGCAGTACTTC
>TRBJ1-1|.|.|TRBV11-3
CASSARGPEAFF
TGTGCCAGCAGCGCCAGGGGACCTGAAGCTTTCTTT
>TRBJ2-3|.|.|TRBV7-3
CASSSSGHLDTQYF
TGTGCCAGCAGCTCCTCGGGTCACCTGGATACGCAGTATTTT
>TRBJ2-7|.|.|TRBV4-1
CASSQYVVSEQYF
TGCGCCAGCAGCCAATACGTCGTTAGCGAGCAGTACTTC
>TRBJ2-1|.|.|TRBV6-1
CASSERLGGNNEQFF
TGTGCCAGCAGTGAAAGGCTAGGAGGGAACAATGAGCAGTTCTTC
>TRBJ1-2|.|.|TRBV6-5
CASSRQPLANYGYTF
TGTGCCAGCAGTCGACAGCCTCTAGCTAACTATGGCTACACCTTC
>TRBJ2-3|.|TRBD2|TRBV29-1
CSVTAGGTDTQYF
TGCAGCGTTACAGCGGGGGGCACAGATACGCAGTATTTT
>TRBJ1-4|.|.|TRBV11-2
CASSPPGEKLFF
TGTGCCAGCAGCCCCCCGGGGGAAAAACTGTTTTTT
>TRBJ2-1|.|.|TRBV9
CASSDRIGGSSYNEQFF
TGTGCCAGCAGCGATAGAATAGGGGGTAGCTCCTACAATGAGCAGTTCTTC
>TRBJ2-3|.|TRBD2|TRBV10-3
CAISESGLAGGTDTQYF
TGTGCCATCAGTGAGTCCGGCCTAGCGGGAGGCACAGATACGCAGTATTTT
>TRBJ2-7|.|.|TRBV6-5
CASSYLEGAKYF
TGTGCCAGCAGTTACTTGGAAGGGGCGAAGTACTTC
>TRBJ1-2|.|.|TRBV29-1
CSVGMGSGGTIGYTF
TGCAGCGTTGGTATGGGGAGTGGTGGGACTATTGGCTACACCTTC
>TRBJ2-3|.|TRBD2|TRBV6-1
CASSEFDRGSTQYF
TGTGCCAGCAGTGAATTCGATCGCGGGAGTACGCAGTATTTT
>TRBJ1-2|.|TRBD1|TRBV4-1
CASSQETGTSYGYTF
TGCGCCAGCAGCCAAGAGACAGGGACCAGCTATGGCTACACCTTC
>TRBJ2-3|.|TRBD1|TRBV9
CASSVSAGQGAGDTQYF
TGTGCCAGCAGCGTATCCGCGGGACAGGGGGCAGGAGATACGCAGTATTTT